This T cell receptor beta chain originates from a study of response to subunit inactivated influenza vaccine. MiXCR, run by TCRdb on the RT-PCR reads, gives a single entry per CDR3 protein. The table shows 630,000 or so distinct CDR3 sequences, with approximately 15% occurring only once. This clonotype was counted only a few times. Its antigen is currently unknown. Study observations and caveats: Authors suggested few new T cells are recruited by each seasonal influenza vaccination.

The source was PBMCs from blood, collected 11 to 12 days after vaccination. The source is a man between 45 and 60 years old who received an inactivated influenza vaccine.

CDR3 protein: CASSLYGIGGRPYGYTF. DNA of the CDR3: TGTGCCAGCAGCTTGTATGGTATCGGTGGCCGACCATATGGCTACACCTTC. The chain recombines TRBV5-5 with TRBJ1-2, with no clear D. This CDR3 comprises 17 residues. V lost 1 base, J lost 5 bases, and 21 bases lay in between. Germline lookup yields CDR1 SGHKS and CDR2 YYEKEE (reference sequence).